This T cell receptor (beta chain) is drawn from a study of tumor-infiltrating lymphocytes in oesophageal squamous cell carcinoma. TCRdb called the PCR reads again in MiXCR, with one record for every CDR3 protein. Here the sample spans 16,000 or so distinct CDR3 sequences, roughly 49% being singletons. Germline-derived CDR1 and CDR2 are SGDLS and YYNGEE. V was clipped by 0 bases and J by 5 bases, with 15 bases between them. The CDR3 is 16 residues long. The material sequenced was esophageal tumor tissue. This chain connects TRBV9 to TRBJ1-5, with unresolved D. The receptor's source is a male donor with esophageal squamous cell carcinoma. The CDR3 sequence: CASSVDPSPFDQPQHF. The CDR3 bases are TGTGCCAGCAGCGTAGACCCAAGCCCCTTTGATCAGCCCCAGCATTTT. Complete variable domain (other parts from reference TRBV9 and TRBJ1-5): DSGVTQTPKHLITATGQRVTLRCSPRSGDLSVYWYQQSLDQGLQFLIQYYNGEERAKGNILERFSAQQFPDLHSELNLSSLELGDSALYFCASSVDPSPFDQPQHFGDGTRLSIL.